These 5 T cell receptor beta chains originate from one sample sequenced in a study of T cell repertoires in cytomegalovirus infection. Their antigens remain unidentified. TCRdb passed the reads through MiXCR, listing each CDR3 protein once. The data contain roughly 990,000 distinct CDR3 sequences, roughly 31% of them seen just once; the ten biggest clones take up over 10%. The sample in question was cultured CD8+ T cells from PBMCs, obtained from culture after CMV antigen stimulation. These receptors were obtained from a human donor in good health (CMV status not recorded). Some clones in this sample may be carry-over from other donors' samples.

V and J are TRBV24-1 and TRBJ2-1, with a possible D match to TRBD2 (5 bases). The CDR3 is 11 amino acids. Germline V lookup: CDR1 KGHDR, CDR2 SFDVKD. V was clipped by 4 bases and J by 9 bases, with 6 bases between them. This CDR3 reads CATSESGEQFF. As DNA, the CDR3 is TGTGCCACCAGTGAGAGCGGTGAGCAGTTCTTC.

This clonotype was detected only a few times. The chain is built from TRBV5-5 and TRBJ2-1; 16 positions agree with TRBD2. This CDR3 is built from 18 residues. CDR1 and CDR2 (germline): SGHKS, YYEKEE (reference sequence). V trimming: 2 bases; J trimming: 9 bases; junction bases outside the gene matches: 11. CDR3 protein: CASSFPGLAGGRSFEQFF. The CDR3 bases are TGTGCCAGCAGCTTCCCGGGACTAGCGGGGGGGCGTAGCTTTGAGCAGTTCTTC.

There are many counts of this clonotype. The chain carries TRBV7-2 and TRBJ2-3, with 10 positions matching TRBD2. The CDR3 extends over 15 amino acids. J gave up 9 bases and V 5 bases, and 11 bases lay outside the gene matches. From germline, CDR1 is SGHTA and CDR2 FQGNSA. Here the CDR3 reads CASSRERGGRRTQYF. CDR3 sequence (DNA): TGTGCCAGCAGCCGTGAGCGGGGGGGCCGTAGGACGCAGTATTTT.

This clonotype was seen at least ten times. This chain connects TRBV7-8 to TRBJ2-3, with a weak D call TRBD1 (5 bases). This CDR3 contains 16 residues. In germline, CDR1 is SGHVS, CDR2 FQNEAQ. V dropped 5 bases and J dropped 4 bases, with 19 bases sitting between them. CDR3 bases: TGTGCCAGCAGCACCCATTCTCCGCCAGGGTCAGATACGCAGTATTTT. Residues: CASSTHSPPGSDTQYF.

This clonotype was seen many times. The chain combines TRBV10-3 with TRBJ1-2; 10 bases align to TRBD1. The CDR3 is made up of 17 amino acids. CDR1 is ENHRY and CDR2 is SYGVKD in the germline V gene. The V segment lost 9 bases and the J segment 1 base; nucleotides outside the gene matches: 14. The CDR3 spells CAIRTQDRGANNYGYTF. The CDR3 bases are TGTGCCATAAGGACCCAGGACAGGGGGGCCAATAACTATGGCTACACCTTC.